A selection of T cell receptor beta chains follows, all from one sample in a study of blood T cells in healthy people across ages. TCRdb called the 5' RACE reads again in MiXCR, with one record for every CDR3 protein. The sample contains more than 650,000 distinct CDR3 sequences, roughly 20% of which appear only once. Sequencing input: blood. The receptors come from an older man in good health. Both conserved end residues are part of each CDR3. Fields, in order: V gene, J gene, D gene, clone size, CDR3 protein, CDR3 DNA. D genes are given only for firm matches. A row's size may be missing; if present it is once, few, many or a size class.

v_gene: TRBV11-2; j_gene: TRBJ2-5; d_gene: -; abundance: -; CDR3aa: CATRPLEETQYF; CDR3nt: TGTGCCACCAGGCCCCTAGAAGAGACCCAGTACTTC
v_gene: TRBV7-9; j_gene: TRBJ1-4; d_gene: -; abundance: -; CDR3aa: CASSSGAGVNEKLFF; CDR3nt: TGTGCCAGCAGCTCGGGGGCAGGGGTTAATGAAAAACTGTTTTTT
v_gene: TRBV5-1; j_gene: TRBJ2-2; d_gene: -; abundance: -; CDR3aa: CASSLSADGNTGELFF; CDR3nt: TGCGCCAGCAGCTTGTCTGCCGATGGGAACACCGGGGAGCTGTTTTTT
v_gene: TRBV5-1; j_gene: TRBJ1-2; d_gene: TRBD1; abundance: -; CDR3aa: CASSLQVDRALARSGYTF; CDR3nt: TGCGCCAGCAGCTTGCAGGTGGACAGGGCTTTGGCGCGGTCTGGCTACACCTTC
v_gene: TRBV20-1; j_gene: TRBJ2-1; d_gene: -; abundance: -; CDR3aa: CSARAQRIYNEQFF; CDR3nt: TGCAGTGCTAGAGCACAGAGGATTTATAATGAGCAGTTCTTC
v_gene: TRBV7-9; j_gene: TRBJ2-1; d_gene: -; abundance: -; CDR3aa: CASTRWQVGNEQFF; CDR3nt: TGTGCCAGCACCCGCTGGCAGGTGGGCAATGAGCAGTTCTTC
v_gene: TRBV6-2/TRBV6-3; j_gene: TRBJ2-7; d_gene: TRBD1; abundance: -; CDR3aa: CASSIPTGGRNEQYF; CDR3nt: TGTGCCAGCAGTATTCCCACAGGGGGGAGGAACGAGCAGTACTTC
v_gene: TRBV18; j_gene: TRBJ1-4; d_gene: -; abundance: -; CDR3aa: CASSALSPTKGNEKLFF; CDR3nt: TGTGCCAGCTCAGCCCTATCCCCAACCAAGGGGAATGAAAAACTGTTTTTT
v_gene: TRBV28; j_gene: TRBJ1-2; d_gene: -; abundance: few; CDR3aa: CANTATANYGYTF; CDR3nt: TGTGCCAATACTGCGACAGCGAACTATGGCTACACCTTC
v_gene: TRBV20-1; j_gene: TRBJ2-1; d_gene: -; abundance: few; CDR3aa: CSARVQNNEQFF; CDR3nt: TGCAGTGCTAGAGTCCAGAACAATGAGCAGTTCTTC
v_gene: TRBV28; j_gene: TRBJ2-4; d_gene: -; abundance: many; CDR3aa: CASSLLALENIQYF; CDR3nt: TGTGCCAGCAGTTTATTGGCTTTGGAAAACATTCAGTACTTC
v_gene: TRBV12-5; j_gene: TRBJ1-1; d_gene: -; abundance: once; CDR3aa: CASGLVRGASTEAFF; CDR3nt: TGTGCTAGTGGTTTGGTAAGGGGGGCGTCCACTGAAGCTTTCTTT
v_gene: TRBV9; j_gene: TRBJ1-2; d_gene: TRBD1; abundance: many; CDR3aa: CASTVGQGAWANYGYTF; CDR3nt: TGTGCCAGCACCGTAGGACAGGGAGCCTGGGCTAACTATGGCTACACCTTC
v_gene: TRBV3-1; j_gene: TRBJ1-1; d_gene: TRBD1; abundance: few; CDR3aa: CASSQVQGTEAFF; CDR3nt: TGTGCCAGCAGCCAAGTACAGGGGACTGAAGCTTTCTTT
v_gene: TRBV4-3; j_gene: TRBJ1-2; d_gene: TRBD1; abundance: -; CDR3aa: CASSQGSGQGGYGYTF; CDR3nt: TGCGCCAGCAGCCAAGGATCCGGACAGGGGGGTTATGGCTACACCTTC
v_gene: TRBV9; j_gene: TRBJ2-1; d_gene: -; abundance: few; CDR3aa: CASSYGSDNEQFF; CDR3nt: TGTGCCAGCAGCTACGGGTCCGACAATGAGCAGTTCTTC
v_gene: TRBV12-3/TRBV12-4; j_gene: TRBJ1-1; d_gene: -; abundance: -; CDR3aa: CASRGRGLDTEAFF; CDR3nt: TGTGCCAGCAGGGGTAGGGGCCTCGACACTGAAGCTTTCTTT
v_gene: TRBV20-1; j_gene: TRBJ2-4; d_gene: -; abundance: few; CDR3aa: CSASPLGGGAKNIQYF; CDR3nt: TGCAGTGCTAGCCCCTTGGGTGGGGGGGCCAAAAACATTCAGTACTTC
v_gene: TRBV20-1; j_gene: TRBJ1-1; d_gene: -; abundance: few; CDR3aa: CSARVHLDAEAFF; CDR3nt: TGCAGTGCTAGGGTCCACCTGGACGCTGAAGCTTTCTTT
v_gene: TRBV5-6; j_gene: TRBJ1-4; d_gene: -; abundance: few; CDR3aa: CASSLDAVNEKLFF; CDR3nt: TGTGCCAGCAGCTTGGACGCGGTTAATGAAAAACTGTTTTTT
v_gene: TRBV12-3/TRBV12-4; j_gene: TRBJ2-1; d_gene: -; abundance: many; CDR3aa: CASSFWLRFDEQFF; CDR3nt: TGTGCCAGCAGTTTCTGGTTACGATTCGATGAGCAGTTCTTC
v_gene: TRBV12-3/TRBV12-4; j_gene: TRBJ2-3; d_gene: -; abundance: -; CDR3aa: CTSSFGQGSTTDTQYF; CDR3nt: TGTACCAGCAGTTTCGGGCAGGGGAGTACCACAGATACGCAGTATTTT
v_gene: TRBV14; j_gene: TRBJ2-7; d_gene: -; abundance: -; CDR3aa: CASRGQGLYEQYF; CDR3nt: TGTGCCAGCAGGGGTCAGGGGCTATACGAGCAGTACTTC
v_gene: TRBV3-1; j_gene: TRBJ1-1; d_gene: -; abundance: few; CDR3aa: CASSQLTVTGNSKAFF; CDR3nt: TGTGCCAGCAGCCAATTAACTGTAACAGGGAATTCGAAAGCTTTCTTT
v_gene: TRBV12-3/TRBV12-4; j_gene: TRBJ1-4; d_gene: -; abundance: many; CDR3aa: CASSREGGRKLFF; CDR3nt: TGTGCCAGCAGTCGGGAGGGCGGACGAAAACTGTTTTTT
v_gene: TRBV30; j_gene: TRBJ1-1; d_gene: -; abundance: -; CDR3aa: CAWTEGGARTNTEAFF; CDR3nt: TGTGCCTGGACCGAAGGGGGGGCTCGGACCAACACTGAAGCTTTCTTT
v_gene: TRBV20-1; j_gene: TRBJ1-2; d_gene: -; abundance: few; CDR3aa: CSAPEGWNYGYTF; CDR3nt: TGCAGTGCTCCCGAGGGATGGAACTATGGCTACACCTTC
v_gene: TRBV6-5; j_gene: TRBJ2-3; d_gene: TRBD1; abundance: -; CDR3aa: CASSTLGQGSTDTQYF; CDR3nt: TGTGCCAGCAGTACCCTAGGACAGGGTAGCACAGATACGCAGTATTTT
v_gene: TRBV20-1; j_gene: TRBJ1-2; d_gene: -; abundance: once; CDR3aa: CSARKTVNYGYTF; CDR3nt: TGCAGTGCCAGAAAAACAGTCAACTATGGCTACACCTTC
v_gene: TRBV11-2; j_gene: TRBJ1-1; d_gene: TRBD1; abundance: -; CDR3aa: CASSLATGTGGSEAFF; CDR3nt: TGTGCCAGCAGCTTAGCTACCGGGACAGGGGGCTCTGAAGCTTTCTTT
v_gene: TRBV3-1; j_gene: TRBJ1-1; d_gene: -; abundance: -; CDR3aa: CASSKRGGGRSDPEAFF; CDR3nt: TGTGCCAGCAGCAAAAGGGGGGGTGGCAGGAGTGATCCGGAAGCTTTCTTT
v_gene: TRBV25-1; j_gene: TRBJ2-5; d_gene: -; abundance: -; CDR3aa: CASSELGSATGWAQYF; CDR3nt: TGTGCCAGCAGTGAATTGGGTAGCGCAACGGGCTGGGCCCAGTACTTC
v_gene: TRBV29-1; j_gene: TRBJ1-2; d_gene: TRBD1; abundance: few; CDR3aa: CSVGLGQGYGYTF; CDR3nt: TGCAGCGTTGGACTCGGACAGGGGTATGGCTACACCTTC
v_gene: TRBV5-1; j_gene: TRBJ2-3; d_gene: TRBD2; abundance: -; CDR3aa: CASSFTSGGAQDTQYF; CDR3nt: TGCGCCAGCAGCTTCACTAGCGGGGGGGCCCAGGATACGCAGTATTTT
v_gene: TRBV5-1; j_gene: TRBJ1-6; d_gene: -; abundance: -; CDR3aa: CASSLTGFNSPLHF; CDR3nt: TGCGCCAGCAGCTTGACAGGGTTTAATTCACCCCTCCACTTT
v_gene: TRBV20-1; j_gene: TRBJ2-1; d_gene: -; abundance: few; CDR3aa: CSARAGFTYNEQFF; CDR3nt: TGCAGTGCTAGGGCGGGTTTCACCTACAATGAGCAGTTCTTC
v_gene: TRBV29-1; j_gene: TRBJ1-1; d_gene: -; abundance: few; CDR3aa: CGSTGELNTEAFF; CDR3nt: TGCGGTAGTACAGGAGAGTTGAACACTGAAGCTTTCTTT
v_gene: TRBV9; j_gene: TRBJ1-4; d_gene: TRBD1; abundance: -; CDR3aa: CASSVAGGAGTNEKLFF; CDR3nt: TGTGCCAGCAGCGTAGCAGGGGGCGCGGGGACTAATGAAAAACTGTTTTTT
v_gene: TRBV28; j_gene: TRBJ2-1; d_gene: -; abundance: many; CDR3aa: CASSRRVHYNEQFF; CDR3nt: TGTGCCAGCAGTCGGCGGGTGCACTACAATGAGCAGTTCTTC
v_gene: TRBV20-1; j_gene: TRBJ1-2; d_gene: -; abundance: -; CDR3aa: CSATVQGTYGYTF; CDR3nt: TGCAGTGCTACAGTACAGGGAACCTATGGCTACACCTTC
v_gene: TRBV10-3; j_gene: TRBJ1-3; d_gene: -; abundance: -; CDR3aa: CAIKDSSGNTIYF; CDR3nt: TGTGCCATCAAGGACAGCTCTGGAAACACCATATATTTT
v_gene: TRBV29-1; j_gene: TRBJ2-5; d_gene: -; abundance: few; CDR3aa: CSVEFSGETQYF; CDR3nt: TGCAGCGTTGAATTCAGTGGAGAGACCCAGTACTTC
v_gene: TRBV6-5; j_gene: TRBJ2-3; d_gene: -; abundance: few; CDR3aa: CASSYGPQPDTQYF; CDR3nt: TGTGCCAGCAGTTACGGCCCCCAGCCGGATACGCAGTATTTT
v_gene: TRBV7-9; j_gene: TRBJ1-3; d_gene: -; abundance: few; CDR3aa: CASSSPTEPGNTIYF; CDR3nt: TGTGCCAGCAGCTCCCCGACGGAACCTGGAAACACCATATATTTT
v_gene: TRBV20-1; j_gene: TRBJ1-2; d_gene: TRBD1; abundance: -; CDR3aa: CSAQTQGASGGYTF; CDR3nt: TGCAGTGCCCAGACACAGGGGGCGAGTGGTGGCTACACCTTC
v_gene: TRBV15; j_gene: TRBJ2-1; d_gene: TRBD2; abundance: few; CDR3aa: CATSRDRGTSLQGQFF; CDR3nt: TGTGCCACCAGCAGAGATCGTGGGACTAGCCTCCAAGGGCAGTTCTTC
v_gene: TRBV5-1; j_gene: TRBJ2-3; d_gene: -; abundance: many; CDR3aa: CASSLEVDTQYF; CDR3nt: TGCGCCAGCAGCTTGGAGGTAGATACGCAGTATTTT
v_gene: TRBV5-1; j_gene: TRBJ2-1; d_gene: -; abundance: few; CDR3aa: CASSTDVWSSYNEQFF; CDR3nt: TGCGCCAGCAGCACGGACGTGTGGAGCTCCTACAATGAGCAGTTCTTC
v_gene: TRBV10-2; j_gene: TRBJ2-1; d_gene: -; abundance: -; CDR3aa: CASSERSGREQFF; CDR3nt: TGCGCCAGCAGTGAGCGCTCCGGCCGGGAGCAGTTCTTC
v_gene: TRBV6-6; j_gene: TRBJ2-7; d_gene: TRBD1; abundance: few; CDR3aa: CASSYSYRGNIYEQYF; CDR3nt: TGTGCCAGCAGTTACTCGTACAGGGGAAATATCTACGAGCAGTACTTC
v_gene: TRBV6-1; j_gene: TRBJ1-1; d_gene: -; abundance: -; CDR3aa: CASSPVINRRLNTEAFF; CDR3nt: TGTGCCAGCAGTCCCGTGATTAACAGGAGACTCAACACTGAAGCTTTCTTT
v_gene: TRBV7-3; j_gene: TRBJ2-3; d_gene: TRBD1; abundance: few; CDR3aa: CASSFDRDTDTQYF; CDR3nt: TGTGCCAGCAGTTTTGACAGGGACACAGATACGCAGTATTTT
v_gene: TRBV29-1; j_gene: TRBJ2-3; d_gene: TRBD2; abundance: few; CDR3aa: CSVDLVAGVGTDTQYF; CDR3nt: TGCAGCGTTGATCTGGTAGCGGGGGTCGGCACAGATACGCAGTATTTT
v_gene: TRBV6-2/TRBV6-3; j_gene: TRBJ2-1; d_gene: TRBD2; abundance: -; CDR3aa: CASSYSWGGLRYNEQFF; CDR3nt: TGTGCCAGCAGTTACTCGTGGGGGGGGTTGAGATACAATGAGCAGTTCTTC
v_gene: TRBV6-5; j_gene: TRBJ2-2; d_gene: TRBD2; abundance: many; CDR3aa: CASSYSRRTSAGELFF; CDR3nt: TGTGCCAGCAGTTACTCGAGGAGGACTAGTGCCGGGGAGCTGTTTTTT
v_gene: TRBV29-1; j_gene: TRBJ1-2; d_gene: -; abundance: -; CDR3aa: CSAEIKTALLGYTF; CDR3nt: TGCAGCGCCGAAATCAAGACAGCCCTTCTTGGCTACACCTTC
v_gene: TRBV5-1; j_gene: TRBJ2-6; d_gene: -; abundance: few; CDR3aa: CASSSSAEANVLTF; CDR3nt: TGCGCCAGCAGCTCCTCCGCTGAGGCCAACGTCCTGACTTTC
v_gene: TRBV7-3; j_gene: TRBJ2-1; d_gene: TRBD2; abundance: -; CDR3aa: CASSRMTGLAGGINEQFF; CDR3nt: TGTGCCAGCAGCCGAATGACAGGCCTAGCGGGAGGGATCAATGAGCAGTTCTTC